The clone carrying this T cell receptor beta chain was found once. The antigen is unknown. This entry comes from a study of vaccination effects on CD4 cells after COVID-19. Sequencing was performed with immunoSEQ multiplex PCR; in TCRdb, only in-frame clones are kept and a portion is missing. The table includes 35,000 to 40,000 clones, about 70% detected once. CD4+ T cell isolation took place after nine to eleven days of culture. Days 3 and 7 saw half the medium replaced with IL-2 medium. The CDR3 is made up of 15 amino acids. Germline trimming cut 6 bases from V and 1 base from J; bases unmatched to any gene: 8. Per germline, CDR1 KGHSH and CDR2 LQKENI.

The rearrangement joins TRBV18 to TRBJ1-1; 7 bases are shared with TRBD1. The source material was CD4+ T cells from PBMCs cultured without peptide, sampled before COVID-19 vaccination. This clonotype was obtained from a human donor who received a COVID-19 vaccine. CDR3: CASSPPGQPNTEAFF. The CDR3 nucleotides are TGTGCCAGCTCGCCTCCGGGACAGCCGAACACTGAAGCTTTCTTT.